The sequence of this TCR beta chain was determined in a study of post-analysis software for immune sequencing data (dated by TCRdb to between 2015 and 2016). In terms of the full investigation: Recorded disease courses included relapsing-remitting, secondary progressive and progressive-relapsing multiple sclerosis, with some patients lacking subtype annotation. The multiple sclerosis patient repertoires were compared with approximately 11 previously published healthy control repertoires from donors aged about 6 to 26 years. A subset of samples was prepared in parallel using single-end sample barcoding, then pooled and co-amplified after Illumina adapter ligation. Points the paper makes about the study in general: The multiple sclerosis patient group was slightly younger than the control group. Normalized Chao1 diversity was significantly lower in multiple sclerosis patients than controls, suggesting substantial peripheral T-cell clonal expansion. When samples were clustered directly using the F measure, samples prepared in the same batch co-clustered strongly, which prompted a batch-effect correction.

To prepare the library, PCR was applied. The run used an Illumina HiSeq 2500. To reduce PCR and sequencing biases, unique molecular identifiers were built into the TCR beta cDNA libraries. Roughly 500,000 cDNA molecules were obtained per 1 to 10 million input T cells, so each molecule approximated one T cell. The patient libraries were prepared and sequenced using the same protocol as the earlier healthy control dataset. Within a given batch, samples were prepared together, multiplexed and sequenced on the same HiSeq lane. The authors' pipeline ran thus. Raw barcoded reads were processed with MIGEC, and single-read molecular identifier groups were discarded before consensus assembly and CDR3 extraction. Clonotype tables were post-analysed with VDJtools, and diversity was normalized by down-sampling all datasets to the smallest sample size. Repertoire overlap clustering matched CDR3 amino acid but not nucleotide sequences to correct batch-related cross-sample contamination. TCRdb applied fastp at Q25 and MiXCR to the public reads, then kept only in-frame beta chains. Each CDR3 protein appears once, grouped with its most common genes and DNA. TCRdb, not the authors, supplied the V and J calls. This sample comprises 170,000 or so distinct CDR3 sequences, approximately 31% of them detected only once. The ten largest make up more than 1.3% of the sample.

Many counts were recorded for this clonotype. No cognate antigen has been identified for it. There are no base qualities to consult, and no much larger clone falls within one base. To demonstrate the VDJtools post-analysis software, the study profiled TCR beta repertoires from the peripheral blood of 13 young patients with multiple sclerosis. Multiple sclerosis patients were children and adolescents aged about 6 to 15 years. The TCR was taken from a girl aged 5 to 17 with multiple sclerosis. Sequenced input: blood.

The DNA sequence is given as TGTGCCAGCAGTTCCCCACAGGAAACCTACAATGAGCAGTTCTTC. Translated, it reads CASSSPQETYNEQFF. The rearrangement combines TRBV28 with TRBJ2-1, with TRBD1 tentatively as D gene (5 bases match). Measured from the cysteine to the phenylalanine, the CDR3 is 15 residues long. Of the read, only the CDR3 DNA is kept; its 45 bases are in frame from base 1. CDR1 and CDR2 are drawn from the germline V gene: MDHEN, SYDVKM. Trimming takes 4 bases from V and 2 bases from J, and the germline ends sit 12 bases apart.